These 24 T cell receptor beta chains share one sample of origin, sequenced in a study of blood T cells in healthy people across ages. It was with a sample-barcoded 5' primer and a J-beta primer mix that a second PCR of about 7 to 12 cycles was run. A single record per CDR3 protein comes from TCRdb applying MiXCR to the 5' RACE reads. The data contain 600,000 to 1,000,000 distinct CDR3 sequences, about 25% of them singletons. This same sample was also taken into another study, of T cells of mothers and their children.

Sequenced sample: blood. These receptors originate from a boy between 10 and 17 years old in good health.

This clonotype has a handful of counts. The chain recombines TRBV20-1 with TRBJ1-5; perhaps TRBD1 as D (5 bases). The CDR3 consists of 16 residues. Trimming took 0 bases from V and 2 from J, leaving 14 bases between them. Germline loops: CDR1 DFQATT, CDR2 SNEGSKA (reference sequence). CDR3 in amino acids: CSARDSGRSGNQPQHF. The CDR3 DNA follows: TGCAGTGCTAGAGATTCAGGGCGGTCGGGCAATCAGCCCCAGCATTTT.

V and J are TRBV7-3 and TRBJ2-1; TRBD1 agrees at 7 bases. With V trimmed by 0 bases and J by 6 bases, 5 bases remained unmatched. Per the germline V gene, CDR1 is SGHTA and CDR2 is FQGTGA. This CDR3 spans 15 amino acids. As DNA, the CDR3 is TGTGCCAGCAGCTTAACGTCCAACAGGGGCAATGAGCAGTTCTTC. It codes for CASSLTSNRGNEQFF.

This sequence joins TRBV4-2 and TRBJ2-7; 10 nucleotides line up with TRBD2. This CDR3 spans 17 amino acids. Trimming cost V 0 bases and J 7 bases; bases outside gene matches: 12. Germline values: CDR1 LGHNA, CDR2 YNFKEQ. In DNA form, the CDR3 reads TGTGCCAGCAGCCAAGAATGGACTAGCGGAGGGTTGTGGGAGCAGTACTTC. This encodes CASSQEWTSGGLWEQYF.

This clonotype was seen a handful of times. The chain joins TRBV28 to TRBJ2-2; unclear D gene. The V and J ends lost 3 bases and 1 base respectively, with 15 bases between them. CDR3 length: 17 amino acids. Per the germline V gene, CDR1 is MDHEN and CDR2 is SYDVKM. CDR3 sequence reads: CASSFPRGVGNTGELFF. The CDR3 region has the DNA TGTGCCAGCAGTTTCCCTAGAGGAGTCGGGAACACCGGGGAGCTGTTTTTT.

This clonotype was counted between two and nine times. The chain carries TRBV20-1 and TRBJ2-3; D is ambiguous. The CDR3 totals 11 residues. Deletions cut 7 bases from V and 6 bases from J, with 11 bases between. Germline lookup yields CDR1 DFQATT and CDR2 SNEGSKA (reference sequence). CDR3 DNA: TGCAGTGTGGCCCACGGGGATACGCAGTATTTT. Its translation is CSVAHGDTQYF.

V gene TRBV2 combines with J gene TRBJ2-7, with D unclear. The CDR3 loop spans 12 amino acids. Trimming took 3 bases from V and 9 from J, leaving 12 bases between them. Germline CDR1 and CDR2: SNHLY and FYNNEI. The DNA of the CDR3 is TGTGCCAGCAGTGACGGACCCTCAGGGCAGTACTTC. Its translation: CASSDGPSGQYF.

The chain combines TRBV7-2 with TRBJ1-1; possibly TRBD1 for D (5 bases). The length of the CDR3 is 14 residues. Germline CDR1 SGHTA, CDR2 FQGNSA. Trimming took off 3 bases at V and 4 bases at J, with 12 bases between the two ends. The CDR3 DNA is TGTGCCAGCAGCTTCGGTCAGGGCTTCACTGAAGCTTTCTTT. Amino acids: CASSFGQGFTEAFF.

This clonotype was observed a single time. CDR3 residues: CASSRNRGQNYGYTF. The CDR3, as DNA: TGTGCCAGCAGTCGGAACAGGGGGCAGAACTATGGCTACACCTTC. V gene TRBV7-9 combines with J gene TRBJ1-2, with TRBD1 matching 9 bases. CDR1 and CDR2 (germline): SEHNR, FQNEAQ (reference sequence). V gave up 6 bases and J gave up 2 bases; unmatched junction bases: 7. This CDR3 is built from 15 residues.

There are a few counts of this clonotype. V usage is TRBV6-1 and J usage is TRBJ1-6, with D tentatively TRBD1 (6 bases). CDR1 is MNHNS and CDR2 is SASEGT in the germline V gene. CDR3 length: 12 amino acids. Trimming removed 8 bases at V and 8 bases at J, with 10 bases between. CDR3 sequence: CASEDRDSPLHF. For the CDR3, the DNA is TGTGCCAGCGAGGACAGAGATTCACCCCTCCACTTT.

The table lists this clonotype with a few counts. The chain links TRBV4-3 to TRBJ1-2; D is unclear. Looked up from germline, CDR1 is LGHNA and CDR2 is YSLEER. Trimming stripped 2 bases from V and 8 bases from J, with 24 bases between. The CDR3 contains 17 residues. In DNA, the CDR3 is TGCGCCAGCAGCCAACACAAGGGTTGGACTACCCTAGAGGGCTACACCTTC. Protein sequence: CASSQHKGWTTLEGYTF.

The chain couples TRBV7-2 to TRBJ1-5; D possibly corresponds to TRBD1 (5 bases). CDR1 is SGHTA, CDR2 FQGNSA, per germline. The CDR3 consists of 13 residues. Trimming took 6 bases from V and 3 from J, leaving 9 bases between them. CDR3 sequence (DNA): TGTGCCAGCAGTACAGGACCCAATCAGCCCCAGCATTTT. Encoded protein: CASSTGPNQPQHF. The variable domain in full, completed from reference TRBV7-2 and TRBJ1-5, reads GAGVSQSPSNKVTEKGKDVELRCDPISGHTALYWYRQSLGQGLEFLIYFQGNSAPDKSGLPSDRFSAERTGGSVSTLTIQRTQQEDSAVYLCASSTGPNQPQHFGDGTRLSIL.

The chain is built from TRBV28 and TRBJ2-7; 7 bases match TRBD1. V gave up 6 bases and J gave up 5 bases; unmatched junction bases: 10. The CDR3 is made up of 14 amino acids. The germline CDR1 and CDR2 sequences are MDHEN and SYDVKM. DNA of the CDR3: TGTGCCAGCAGCGATTTGACAGGGAAGGACGAGCAGTACTTC. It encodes CASSDLTGKDEQYF.

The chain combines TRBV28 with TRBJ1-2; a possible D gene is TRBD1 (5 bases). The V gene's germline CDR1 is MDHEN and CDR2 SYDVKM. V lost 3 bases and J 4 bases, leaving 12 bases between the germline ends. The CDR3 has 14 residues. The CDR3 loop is CASSFSRVPYGYTF. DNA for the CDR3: TGTGCCAGCAGTTTCTCCAGGGTACCCTATGGCTACACCTTC.

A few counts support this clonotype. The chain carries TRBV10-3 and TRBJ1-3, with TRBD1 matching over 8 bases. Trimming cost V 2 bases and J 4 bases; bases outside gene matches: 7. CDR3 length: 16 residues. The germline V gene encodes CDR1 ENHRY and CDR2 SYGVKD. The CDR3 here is CAISEGQGLDGNTIYF. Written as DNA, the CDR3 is TGTGCCATCAGTGAGGGACAGGGTCTGGACGGAAACACCATATATTTT.

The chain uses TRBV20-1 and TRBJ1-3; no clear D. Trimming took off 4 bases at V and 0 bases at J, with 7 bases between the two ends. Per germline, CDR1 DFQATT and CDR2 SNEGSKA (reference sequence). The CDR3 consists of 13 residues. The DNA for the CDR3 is TGCAGTGCTACCCAGAGCTCTGGAAACACCATATATTTT. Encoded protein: CSATQSSGNTIYF.

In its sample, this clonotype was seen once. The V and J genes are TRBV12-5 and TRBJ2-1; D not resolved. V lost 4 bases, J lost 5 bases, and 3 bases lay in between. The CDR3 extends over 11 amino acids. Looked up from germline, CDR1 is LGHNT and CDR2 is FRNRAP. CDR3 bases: TGTGCTAGTGGTTACGACAATGAGCAGTTCTTC. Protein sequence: CASGYDNEQFF.

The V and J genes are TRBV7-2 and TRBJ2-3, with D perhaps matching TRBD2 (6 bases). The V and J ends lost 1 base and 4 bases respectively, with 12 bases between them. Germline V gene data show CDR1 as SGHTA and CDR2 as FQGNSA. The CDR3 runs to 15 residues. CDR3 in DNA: TGTGCCAGCAGCTTAGAACGCGGGATGGCAGATACGCAGTATTTT. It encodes CASSLERGMADTQYF.

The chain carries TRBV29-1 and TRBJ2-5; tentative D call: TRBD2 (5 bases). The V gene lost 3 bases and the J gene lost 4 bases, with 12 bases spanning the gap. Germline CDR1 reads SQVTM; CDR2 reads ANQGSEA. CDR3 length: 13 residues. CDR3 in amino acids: CSVDEWGAETQYF. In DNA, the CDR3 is TGCAGCGTTGACGAGTGGGGAGCAGAGACCCAGTACTTC.

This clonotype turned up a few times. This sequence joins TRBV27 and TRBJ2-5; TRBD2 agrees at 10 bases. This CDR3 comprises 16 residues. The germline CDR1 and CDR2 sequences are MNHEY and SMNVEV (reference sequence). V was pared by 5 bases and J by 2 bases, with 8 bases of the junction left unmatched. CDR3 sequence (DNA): TGTGCCAGCAGTCCCGGGACTAGCGTCCCACAAGAGACCCAGTACTTC. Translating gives CASSPGTSVPQETQYF.

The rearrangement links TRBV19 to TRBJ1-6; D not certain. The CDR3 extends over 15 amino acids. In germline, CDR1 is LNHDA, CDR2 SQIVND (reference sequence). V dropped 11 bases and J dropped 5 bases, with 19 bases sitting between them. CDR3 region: CAGRKADLDNSPLHF. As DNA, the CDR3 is TGTGCCGGACGAAAGGCGGACCTCGATAATTCACCCCTCCACTTT.

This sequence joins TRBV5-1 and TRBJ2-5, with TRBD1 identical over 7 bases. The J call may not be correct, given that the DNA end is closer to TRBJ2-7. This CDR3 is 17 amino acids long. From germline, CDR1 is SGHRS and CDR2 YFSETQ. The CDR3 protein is CASSPGQEARLAYEQYF. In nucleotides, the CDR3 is TGCGCCAGCAGTCCTGGACAGGAGGCAAGGTTGGCCTACGAGCAGTACTTC.

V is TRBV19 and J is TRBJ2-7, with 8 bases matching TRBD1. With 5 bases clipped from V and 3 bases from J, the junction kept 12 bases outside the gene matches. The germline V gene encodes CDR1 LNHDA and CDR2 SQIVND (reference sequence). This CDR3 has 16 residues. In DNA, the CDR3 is TGTGCCAGTAGTTTCTCCGCAGGGGGCTCACTCTACGAGCAGTACTTC. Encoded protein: CASSFSAGGSLYEQYF.

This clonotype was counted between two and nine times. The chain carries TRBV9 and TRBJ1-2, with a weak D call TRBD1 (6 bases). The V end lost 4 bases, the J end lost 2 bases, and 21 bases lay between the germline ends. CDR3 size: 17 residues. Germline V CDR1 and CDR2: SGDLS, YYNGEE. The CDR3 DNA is TGTGCCAGCAGCCCCCGCGGCAGGGGTGCGTCGAACTATGGCTACACCTTC. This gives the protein CASSPRGRGASNYGYTF.

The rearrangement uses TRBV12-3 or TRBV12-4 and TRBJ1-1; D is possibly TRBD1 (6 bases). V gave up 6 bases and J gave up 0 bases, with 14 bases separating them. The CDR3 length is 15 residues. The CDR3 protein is CASRVRTELNTEAFF. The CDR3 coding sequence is TGTGCCAGCAGGGTGAGGACAGAGCTGAACACTGAAGCTTTCTTT.